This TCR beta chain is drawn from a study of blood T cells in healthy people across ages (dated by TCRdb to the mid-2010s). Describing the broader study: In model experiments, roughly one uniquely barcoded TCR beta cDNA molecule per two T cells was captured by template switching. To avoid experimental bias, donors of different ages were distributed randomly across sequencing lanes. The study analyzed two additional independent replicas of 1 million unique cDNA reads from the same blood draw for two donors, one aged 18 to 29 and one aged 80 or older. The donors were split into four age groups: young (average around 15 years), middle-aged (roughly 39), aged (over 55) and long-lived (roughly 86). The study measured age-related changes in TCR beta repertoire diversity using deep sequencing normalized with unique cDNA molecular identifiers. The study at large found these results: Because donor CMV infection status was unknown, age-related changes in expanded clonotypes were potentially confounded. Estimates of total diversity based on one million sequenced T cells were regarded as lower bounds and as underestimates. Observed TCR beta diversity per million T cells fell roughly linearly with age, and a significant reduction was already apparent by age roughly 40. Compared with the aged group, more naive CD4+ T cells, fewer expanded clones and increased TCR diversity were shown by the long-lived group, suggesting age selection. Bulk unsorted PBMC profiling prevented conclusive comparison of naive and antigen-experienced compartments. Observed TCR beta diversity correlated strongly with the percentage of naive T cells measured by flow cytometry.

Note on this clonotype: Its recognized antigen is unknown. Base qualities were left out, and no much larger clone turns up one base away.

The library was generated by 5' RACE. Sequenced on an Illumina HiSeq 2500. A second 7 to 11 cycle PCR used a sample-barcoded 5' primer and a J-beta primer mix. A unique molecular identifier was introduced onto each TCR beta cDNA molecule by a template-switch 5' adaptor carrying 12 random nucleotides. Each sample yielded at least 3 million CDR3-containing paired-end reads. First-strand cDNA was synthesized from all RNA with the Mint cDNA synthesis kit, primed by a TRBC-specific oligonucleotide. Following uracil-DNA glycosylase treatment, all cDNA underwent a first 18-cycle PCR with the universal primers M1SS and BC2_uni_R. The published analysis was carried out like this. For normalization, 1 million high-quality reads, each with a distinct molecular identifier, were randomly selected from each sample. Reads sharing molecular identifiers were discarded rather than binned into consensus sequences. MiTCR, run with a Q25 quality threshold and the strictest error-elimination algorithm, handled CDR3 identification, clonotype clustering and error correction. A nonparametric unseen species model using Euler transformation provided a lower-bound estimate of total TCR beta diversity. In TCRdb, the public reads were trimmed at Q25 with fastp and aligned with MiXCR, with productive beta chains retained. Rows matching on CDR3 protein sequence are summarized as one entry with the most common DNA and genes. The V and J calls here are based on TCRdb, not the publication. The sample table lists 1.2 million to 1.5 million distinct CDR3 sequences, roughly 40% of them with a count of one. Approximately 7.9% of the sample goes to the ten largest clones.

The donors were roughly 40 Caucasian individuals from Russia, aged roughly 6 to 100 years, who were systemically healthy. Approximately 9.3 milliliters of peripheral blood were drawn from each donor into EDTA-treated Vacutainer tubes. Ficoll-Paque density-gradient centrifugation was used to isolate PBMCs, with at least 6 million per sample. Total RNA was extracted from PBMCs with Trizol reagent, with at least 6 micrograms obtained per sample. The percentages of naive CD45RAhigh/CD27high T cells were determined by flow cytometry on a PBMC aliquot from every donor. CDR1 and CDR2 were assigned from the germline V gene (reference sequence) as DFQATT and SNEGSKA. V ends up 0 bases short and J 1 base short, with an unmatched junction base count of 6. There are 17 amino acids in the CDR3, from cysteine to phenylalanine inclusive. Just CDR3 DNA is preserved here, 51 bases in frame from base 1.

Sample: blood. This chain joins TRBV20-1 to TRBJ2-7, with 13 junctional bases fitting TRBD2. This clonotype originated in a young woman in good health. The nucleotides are TGCAGTGCTAGAGATACTAGCGGGAGGGCCGGATCCTACGAGCAGTACTTC. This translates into CSARDTSGRAGSYEQYF.